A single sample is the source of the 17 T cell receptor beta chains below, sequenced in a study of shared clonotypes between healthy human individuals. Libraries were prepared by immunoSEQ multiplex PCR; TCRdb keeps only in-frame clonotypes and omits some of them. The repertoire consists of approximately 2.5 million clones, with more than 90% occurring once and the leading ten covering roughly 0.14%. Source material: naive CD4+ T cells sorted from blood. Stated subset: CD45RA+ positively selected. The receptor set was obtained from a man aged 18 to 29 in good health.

The DNA for the CDR3 is TGTGCCAGCAGTTACACAGATACGCAGTATTTT. Protein product: CASSYTDTQYF. The genes are TRBV25-1 and TRBJ2-3; no definite D call. This CDR3 comprises 11 residues. V was clipped by 5 bases and J by 2 bases, with 2 bases between them. CDR1 and CDR2 from the germline V gene are MGHDK and SYGVNS.

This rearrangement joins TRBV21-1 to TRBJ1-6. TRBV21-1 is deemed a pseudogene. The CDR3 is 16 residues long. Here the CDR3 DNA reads TGTGCCAGCAGCAAAGCGTGGTCTGTCCGGAATTCACCCCTCCACTTT. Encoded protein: CASSKAWSVRNSPLHF.

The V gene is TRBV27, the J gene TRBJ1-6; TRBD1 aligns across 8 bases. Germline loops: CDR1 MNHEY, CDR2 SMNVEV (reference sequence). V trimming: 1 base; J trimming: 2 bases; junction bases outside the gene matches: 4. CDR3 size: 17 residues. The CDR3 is CASSLLTGVAYNSPLHF. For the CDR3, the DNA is TGTGCCAGCAGTTTATTGACAGGGGTTGCCTATAATTCACCCCTCCACTTT.

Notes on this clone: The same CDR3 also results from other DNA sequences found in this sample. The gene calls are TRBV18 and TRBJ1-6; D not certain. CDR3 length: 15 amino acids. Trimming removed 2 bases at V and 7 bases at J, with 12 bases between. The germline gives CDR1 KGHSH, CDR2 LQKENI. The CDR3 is CASSPGGVGNSPLHF. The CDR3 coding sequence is TGTGCCAGCTCACCAGGTGGGGTTGGGAATTCACCCCTCCACTTT.

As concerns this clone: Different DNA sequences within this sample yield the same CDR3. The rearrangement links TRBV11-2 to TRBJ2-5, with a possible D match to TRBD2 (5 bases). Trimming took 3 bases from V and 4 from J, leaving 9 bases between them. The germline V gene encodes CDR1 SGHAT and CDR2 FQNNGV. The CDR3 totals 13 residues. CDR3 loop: CASSFGVGETQYF. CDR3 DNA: TGTGCCAGCAGCTTCGGGGTGGGAGAGACCCAGTACTTC.

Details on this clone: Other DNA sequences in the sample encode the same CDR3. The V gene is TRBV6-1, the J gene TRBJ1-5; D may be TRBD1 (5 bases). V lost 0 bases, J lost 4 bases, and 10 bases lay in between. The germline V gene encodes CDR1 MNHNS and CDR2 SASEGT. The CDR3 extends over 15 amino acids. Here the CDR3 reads CASSEAGGLNQPQHF. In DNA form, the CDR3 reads TGTGCCAGCAGTGAAGCTGGGGGATTGAATCAGCCCCAGCATTTT.

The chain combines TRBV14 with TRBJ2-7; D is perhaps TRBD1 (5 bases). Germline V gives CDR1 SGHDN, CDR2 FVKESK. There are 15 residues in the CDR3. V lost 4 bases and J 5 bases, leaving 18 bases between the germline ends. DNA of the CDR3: TGTGCCAGCAGCCTCTCAGGGAAGAGAGGCCACGAGCAGTACTTC. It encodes CASSLSGKRGHEQYF.

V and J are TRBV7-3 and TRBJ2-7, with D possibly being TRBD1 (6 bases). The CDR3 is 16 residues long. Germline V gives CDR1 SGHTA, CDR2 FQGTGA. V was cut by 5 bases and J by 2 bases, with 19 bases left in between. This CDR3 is CASSPLGQSSPYEQYF. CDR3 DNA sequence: TGTGCCAGCAGCCCCCTAGGACAGTCAAGCCCCTACGAGCAGTACTTC.

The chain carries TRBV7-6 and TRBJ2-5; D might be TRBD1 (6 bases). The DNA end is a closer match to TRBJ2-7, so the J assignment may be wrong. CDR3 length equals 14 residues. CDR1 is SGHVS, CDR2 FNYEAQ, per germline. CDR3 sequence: CASSFCYRDYEQYF. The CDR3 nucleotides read TGTGCCAGCAGCTTTTGCTACAGGGACTACGAGCAGTACTTC.

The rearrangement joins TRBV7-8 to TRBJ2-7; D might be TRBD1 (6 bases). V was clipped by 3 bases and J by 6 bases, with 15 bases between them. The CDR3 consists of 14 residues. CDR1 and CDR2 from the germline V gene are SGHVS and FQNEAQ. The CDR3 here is CASSFRLLGGEQYF. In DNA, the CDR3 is TGTGCCAGCAGCTTCAGACTTCTAGGGGGCGAGCAGTACTTC.

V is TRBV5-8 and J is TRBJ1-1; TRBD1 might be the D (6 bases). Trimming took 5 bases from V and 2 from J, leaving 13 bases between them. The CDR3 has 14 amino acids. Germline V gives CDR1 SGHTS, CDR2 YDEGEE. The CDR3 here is CASRIRDINTEAFF. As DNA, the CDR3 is TGTGCCAGCAGGATCCGGGACATTAACACTGAAGCTTTCTTT.

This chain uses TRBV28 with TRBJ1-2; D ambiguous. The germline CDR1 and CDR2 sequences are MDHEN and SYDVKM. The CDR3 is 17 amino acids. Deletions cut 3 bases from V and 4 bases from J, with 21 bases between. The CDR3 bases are TGTGCCAGCAGTTTTCTGGCGGTGTGGGAGGGCCCCTATGGCTACACCTTC. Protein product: CASSFLAVWEGPYGYTF.

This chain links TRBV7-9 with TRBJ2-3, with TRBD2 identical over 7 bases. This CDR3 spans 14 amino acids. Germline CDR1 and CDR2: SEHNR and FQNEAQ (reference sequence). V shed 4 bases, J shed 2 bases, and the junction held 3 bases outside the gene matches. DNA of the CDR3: TGTGCCAGCAGCTGGGAGGGACTCACAGATACGCAGTATTTT. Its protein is CASSWEGLTDTQYF.

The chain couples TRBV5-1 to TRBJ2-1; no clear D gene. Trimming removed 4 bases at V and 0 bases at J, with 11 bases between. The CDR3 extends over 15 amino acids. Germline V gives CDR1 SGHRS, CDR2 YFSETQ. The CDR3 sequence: CASSGLKSSYNEQFF. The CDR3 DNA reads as TGCGCCAGCAGCGGCCTAAAGAGCTCCTACAATGAGCAGTTCTTC.

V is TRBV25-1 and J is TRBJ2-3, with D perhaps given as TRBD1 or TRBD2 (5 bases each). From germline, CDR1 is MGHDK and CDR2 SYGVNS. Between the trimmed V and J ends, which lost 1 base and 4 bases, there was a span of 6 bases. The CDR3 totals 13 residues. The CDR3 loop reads CASSEWDPDTQYF. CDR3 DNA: TGTGCCAGCAGTGAATGGGACCCAGATACGCAGTATTTT.

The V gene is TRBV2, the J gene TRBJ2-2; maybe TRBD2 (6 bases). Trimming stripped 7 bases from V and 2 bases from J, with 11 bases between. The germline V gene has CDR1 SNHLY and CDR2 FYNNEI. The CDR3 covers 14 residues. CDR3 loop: CASIGGVNTGELFF. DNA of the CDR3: TGTGCCAGCATTGGAGGGGTAAACACCGGGGAGCTGTTTTTT. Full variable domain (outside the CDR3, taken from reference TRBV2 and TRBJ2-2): EPEVTQTPSHQVTQMGQEVILRCVPISNHLYFYWYRQILGQKVEFLVSFYNNEISEKSEIFDDQFSVERPDGSNFTLKIRSTKLEDSAMYFCASIGGVNTGELFFGEGSRLTVL.

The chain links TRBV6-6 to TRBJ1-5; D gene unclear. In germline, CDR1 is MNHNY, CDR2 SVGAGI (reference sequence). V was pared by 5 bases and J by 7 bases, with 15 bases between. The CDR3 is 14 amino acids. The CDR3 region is CASSRGPGWQPQHF. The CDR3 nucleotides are TGTGCCAGCAGTCGCGGACCGGGTTGGCAGCCCCAGCATTTT.